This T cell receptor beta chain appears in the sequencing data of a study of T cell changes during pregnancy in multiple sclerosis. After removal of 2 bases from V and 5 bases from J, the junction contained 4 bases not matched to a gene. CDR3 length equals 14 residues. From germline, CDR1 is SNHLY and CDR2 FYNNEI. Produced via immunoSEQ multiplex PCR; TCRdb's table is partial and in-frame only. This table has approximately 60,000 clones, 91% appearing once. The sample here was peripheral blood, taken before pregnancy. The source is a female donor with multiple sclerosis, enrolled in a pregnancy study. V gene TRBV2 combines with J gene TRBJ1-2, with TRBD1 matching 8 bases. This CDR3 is CASSERTGRYGYTF. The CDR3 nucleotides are TGTGCCAGCAGTGAACGGACAGGGAGGTATGGCTACACCTTC.